Below, 19 T cell receptor beta chains from the same sample are listed, as sequenced in a study of control samples from healthy donors and cancer patients. TCRdb's table, derived via immunoSEQ multiplex PCR, lists solely in-frame clones and lacks some. The sample has 150,000 to 180,000 clones; about 94% are singletons. Sequenced: blood. Receptors were obtained from a man aged 40-49 years in good health.

The chain is built from TRBV5-1 and TRBJ2-7; D uncertain. V was clipped by 0 bases and J by 4 bases, with 8 bases between them. Germline V gene data show CDR1 as SGHRS and CDR2 as YFSETQ. The CDR3 runs 13 residues. In nucleotides, the CDR3 is TGCGCCAGCAGCTTGGACAGTCGATACGAGCAGTACTTC. Protein sequence: CASSLDSRYEQYF.

The genes are TRBV5-8 and TRBJ1-2; 7 bases align to TRBD1. Germline V lookup: CDR1 SGHTS, CDR2 YDEGEE. CDR3 length: 18 amino acids. Trimming at V came to 0 bases and at J to 5 bases, leaving 16 bases not matched to a gene. For the CDR3, the DNA is TGTGCCAGCAGCTTGGTCCTCAGTTACCCCGGGACAGAATATGGCTACACCTTC. Protein product: CASSLVLSYPGTEYGYTF.

The V and J genes are TRBV7-2 and TRBJ2-7; D is possibly TRBD2 (6 bases). From germline, CDR1 is SGHTA and CDR2 FQGNSA. This CDR3 is 13 amino acids long. V was trimmed by 2 bases and J by 5 bases, leaving 10 bases between them. The CDR3 DNA is TGTGCCAGCAGCTTAACCCCTAGCGACGAGCAGTACTTC. It translates to CASSLTPSDEQYF.

In its sample, this clone was seen once. The chain links TRBV27 to TRBJ1-1, with a possible D match to TRBD1 (6 bases). The CDR3 runs to 13 residues. Germline lookup yields CDR1 MNHEY and CDR2 SMNVEV (reference sequence). Trimming removed 6 bases from V and 6 bases from J, with 14 bases in between. The CDR3 sequence is CASRNTGGPEAFF. The DNA for the CDR3 is TGTGCCAGCAGAAACACTGGGGGGCCTGAAGCTTTCTTT.

The chain couples TRBV11-2 to TRBJ2-1; maybe TRBD2 (6 bases). This CDR3 is 16 amino acids long. V gave up 3 bases and J gave up 0 bases, with 12 bases separating them. Germline V gene data show CDR1 as SGHAT and CDR2 as FQNNGV. CDR3 loop: CASSLARGSSYNEQFF. For the CDR3, the DNA is TGTGCCAGCAGCTTGGCTCGGGGGAGCTCCTACAATGAGCAGTTCTTC. The whole variable domain, remainder taken from reference TRBV11-2 and TRBJ2-1, is EAGVAQSPRYKIIEKRQSVAFWCNPISGHATLYWYQQILGQGPKLLIQFQNNGVVDDSQLPKDRFSAERLKGVDSTLKIQPAKLEDSAVYLCASSLARGSSYNEQFFGPGTRLTVL.

The genes are TRBV5-6 and TRBJ2-2; no clear D gene. Deletions cut 0 bases from V and 6 bases from J, with 9 bases between. The germline gives CDR1 SGHDT, CDR2 YYEEEE. The CDR3 consists of 14 residues. The CDR3: CASSLAGLPGELFF. The CDR3 region has the DNA TGTGCCAGCAGCTTGGCGGGCCTCCCCGGGGAGCTGTTTTTT.

J is TRBJ1-2 and V is TRBV5-1, with a possible D match to TRBD1 (6 bases). The CDR3 contains 15 residues. Looked up from germline, CDR1 is SGHRS and CDR2 is YFSETQ. The V and J ends lost 6 bases and 3 bases respectively, with 18 bases between them. The CDR3 reads CASTPEPGADYGYTF. The CDR3 nucleotides are TGCGCCAGCACCCCAGAGCCAGGGGCCGACTATGGCTACACCTTC.

This chain joins TRBV19 and TRBJ1-4; D is unclear. CDR1 and CDR2 from the germline V gene are LNHDA and SQIVND (reference sequence). The CDR3 sequence is 14 residues long. V was shortened by 0 bases and J by 8 bases, with 10 bases between the two germline ends. The CDR3 sequence: CASSIDLGPEKLFF. The CDR3 DNA is TGTGCCAGTAGTATAGATCTAGGTCCGGAAAAACTGTTTTTT. Based on the CDR3 plus reference TRBV19 and TRBJ1-4, the full variable domain is DGGITQSPKYLFRKEGQNVTLSCEQNLNHDAMYWYRQDPGQGLRLIYYSQIVNDFQKGDIAEGYSVSREKKESFPLTVTSAQKNPTAFYLCASSIDLGPEKLFFGSGTQLSVL.

In this sample, this clone turned up once. The V call is TRBV27, the J call TRBJ1-2, with 10 bases that match TRBD1. This CDR3 has 15 residues. CDR1 MNHEY and CDR2 SMNVEV come from the germline V gene (reference sequence). V lost 6 bases, J lost 2 bases, and 6 bases stayed unmatched. CDR3 in amino acids: CASSQGQGWNYGYTF. CDR3 coding DNA: TGTGCCAGCAGCCAGGGACAGGGGTGGAACTATGGCTACACCTTC.

The chain combines TRBV7-6 with TRBJ1-1; maybe TRBD1 (6 bases). Germline lookup yields CDR1 SGHVS and CDR2 FNYEAQ. CDR3 length equals 16 residues. V was trimmed by 5 bases and J by 2 bases, leaving 18 bases between them. DNA for the CDR3: TGTGCCAGCAGCCCTAAAGCAGGGGTGATTAACACTGAAGCTTTCTTT. Protein: CASSPKAGVINTEAFF. The variable domain in full, completed from reference TRBV7-6 and TRBJ1-1, reads GAGVSQSPRYKVTKRGQDVALRCDPISGHVSLYWYRQALGQGPEFLTYFNYEAQQDKSGLPNDRFSAERPEGSISTLTIQRTEQRDSAMYRCASSPKAGVINTEAFFGQGTRLTVV.

The gene calls are TRBV2 and TRBJ1-5; D possibly corresponds to TRBD1 (5 bases). Germline lookup yields CDR1 SNHLY and CDR2 FYNNEI. The CDR3 runs to 15 residues. The V end lost 9 bases, the J end lost 2 bases, and 17 bases lay between the germline ends. The DNA of the CDR3 is TGTGCCAGTCAACAGGAACCCGGGGGCAATCAGCCCCAGCATTTT. The encoded protein is CASQQEPGGNQPQHF.

This clone is a singleton in its sample. This sequence joins TRBV4-3 and TRBJ2-2; 7 bases match TRBD2. V dropped 0 bases and J dropped 5; count of bases not matched to a gene: 6. CDR3 length: 16 residues. Germline-derived CDR1 and CDR2 are LGHNA and YSLEER. CDR3 bases: TGCGCCAGCAGCCAAGATTCGTGGGAGGGAACCGGGGAGCTGTTTTTT. Protein: CASSQDSWEGTGELFF.

The chain joins TRBV2 to TRBJ2-7, with 7 nucleotides matching TRBD1. V was pared by 6 bases and J by 3 bases, with 8 bases of the junction left unmatched. Germline lookup yields CDR1 SNHLY and CDR2 FYNNEI. This CDR3 spans 14 amino acids. The CDR3 DNA reads TGTGCCAGCAGCCTGGCCCAGGGGGTCTACGAGCAGTACTTC. Protein sequence: CASSLAQGVYEQYF.

The rearrangement uses TRBV28 and TRBJ1-1, with unresolved D. The CDR3 covers 14 residues. Trimming left V 3 bases short and J 0 bases short, with 8 bases between. Looked up from germline, CDR1 is MDHEN and CDR2 is SYDVKM. The DNA of the CDR3 is TGTGCCAGCAGTTTTGACGGGGTGAACACTGAAGCTTTCTTT. Amino acids: CASSFDGVNTEAFF.

The V call is TRBV27, the J call TRBJ1-3; D not resolved. V lost 3 bases to trimming and J lost 2 bases, with 5 bases between them. Germline CDR1 MNHEY, CDR2 SMNVEV (reference sequence). The CDR3 loop spans 13 amino acids. The CDR3 DNA is TGTGCCAGCAGTTTCGGGGCTGGAAACACCATATATTTT. Protein product: CASSFGAGNTIYF.

The V call is TRBV28, the J call TRBJ1-5; no definite D call. The CDR3 loop spans 15 amino acids. V dropped 3 bases and J dropped 2 bases, with 11 bases sitting between them. Germline loops: CDR1 MDHEN, CDR2 SYDVKM. The CDR3 spells CASSFPGPGNQPQHF. CDR3 nucleotide sequence: TGTGCCAGCAGTTTTCCGGGTCCCGGCAATCAGCCCCAGCATTTT. Supplemented by reference TRBV28 and TRBJ1-5, the full variable domain reads DVKVTQSSRYLVKRTGEKVFLECVQDMDHENMFWYRQDPGLGLRLIYFSYDVKMKEKGDIPEGYSVSREKKERFSLILESASTNQTSMYLCASSFPGPGNQPQHFGDGTRLSIL.

This clone was picked up one time. The chain recombines TRBV28 with TRBJ1-2, with TRBD1 identical over 7 bases. The CDR3 loop spans 15 amino acids. The V gene's germline CDR1 is MDHEN and CDR2 SYDVKM. V trimming: 3 bases; J trimming: 1 base; junction bases outside the gene matches: 5. CDR3 in amino acids: CASSFGQASNYGYTF. The CDR3, as DNA: TGTGCCAGCAGTTTTGGACAGGCGAGTAACTATGGCTACACCTTC.

Only one count was recorded for this clone. The chain uses TRBV5-4 and TRBJ1-1; D is uncertain. The CDR3 extends over 14 amino acids. CDR1 SGHNT and CDR2 YYREEE come from the germline V gene (reference sequence). V was trimmed by 4 bases and J by 0 bases, leaving 10 bases between them. The CDR3 nucleotides are TGTGCCAGCAGCCCCCGGCTAATGAACACTGAAGCTTTCTTT. Protein product: CASSPRLMNTEAFF.

The chain links TRBV6-5 to TRBJ2-1; D tentatively reads TRBD1 or TRBD2 (6 bases each). Per the germline V gene, CDR1 is MNHEY and CDR2 is SVGAGI. V was trimmed by 4 bases and J by 9 bases, leaving 19 bases between them. This CDR3 is 15 amino acids long. CDR3 in amino acids: CASSWTAGGTSEQFF. As DNA, the CDR3 is TGTGCCAGCAGTTGGACAGCTGGAGGGACAAGTGAGCAGTTCTTC.